A single sample is the source of the 13 T cell receptor beta chains below, sequenced in a study of cytomegalovirus exposure and HLA in healthy donors (dated by TCRdb to about 2017). The library was made by the immunoSEQ multiplex PCR assay. The immuneACCESS repertoire file appears here via TCRdb, limited to in-frame rearrangements. These files lack a portion of the clones; in checked studies, under half of the deficit traces to unresolved V genes, and the cause of the others is not known. In all, the sample holds 150,000 or so clones, and 89% of those were seen once. The top ten clones comprise over 1% of the sample. Material for sequencing was PBMCs. These receptors originate from a young woman in good health and CMV-seronegative.

The rearrangement uses TRBV19 and TRBJ2-2; 8 bases are a match to TRBD1. J lost 4 bases, V lost 6 bases, and 4 bases had no gene match. This CDR3 has 14 residues. The germline V gene has CDR1 LNHDA and CDR2 SQIVND (reference sequence). In nucleotides, the CDR3 is TGTGCCAGTAGCGAAGGGACAGGCACCGGGGAGCTGTTTTTT. It is translated as CASSEGTGTGELFF.

V usage is TRBV19 and J usage is TRBJ1-1; no definite D call. Per the germline V gene, CDR1 is LNHDA and CDR2 is SQIVND (reference sequence). Trimming removed 3 bases from V and 5 bases from J, with 10 bases in between. The CDR3 extends over 13 amino acids. CDR3 sequence (DNA): TGTGCCAGTAGTATGGGAGTTGTGACTGAAGCTTTCTTT. It codes for CASSMGVVTEAFF.

The J gene is TRBJ2-7, the V gene TRBV5-1; D remains unclear. This CDR3 region has 13 residues. Germline values: CDR1 SGHRS, CDR2 YFSETQ. Deletions cut 0 bases from V and 3 bases from J, with 7 bases between. Here the CDR3 DNA reads TGCGCCAGCAGCTTGGCGGGTTTCTACGAGCAGTACTTC. It translates to CASSLAGFYEQYF.

The rearrangement joins TRBV19 to TRBJ2-1; 11 bases map to TRBD2. The CDR3 runs 15 residues. J lost 12 bases, V lost 2 bases, and 9 bases had no gene match. Germline CDR1 is LNHDA and CDR2 is SQIVND (reference sequence). CDR3 region: CASSITSTSGEMQFF. Written as DNA, the CDR3 is TGTGCCAGTAGTATAACTTCGACTAGCGGGGAAATGCAGTTCTTC.

CDR3 region: CASGLSHPGQGAGELFF. In DNA, the CDR3 is TGTGCTAGTGGTTTGTCCCATCCGGGACAGGGGGCCGGGGAGCTGTTTTTT. The chain is built from TRBV12-5 and TRBJ2-2; 11 nucleotides line up with TRBD1. The CDR3 totals 17 residues. Germline V gene sequence: CDR1 LGHNT, CDR2 FRNRAP. J lost 6 bases, V lost 2 bases, and 8 bases had no gene match.

The sample holds one count of this clone. J is TRBJ2-7 and V is TRBV7-2; 10 bases are shared with TRBD2. The CDR3 length is 15 residues. Germline V lookup: CDR1 SGHTA, CDR2 FQGNSA. V shed 2 bases and J 6 bases; nucleotides not matched to a gene: 7. CDR3 sequence: CASSLSLAGTGEQYF. The CDR3 region has the DNA TGTGCCAGCAGCTTATCACTAGCGGGGACTGGCGAGCAGTACTTC. The full variable domain, its missing parts supplied by reference TRBV7-2 and TRBJ2-7, is GAGVSQSPSNKVTEKGKDVELRCDPISGHTALYWYRQSLGQGLEFLIYFQGNSAPDKSGLPSDRFSAERTGGSVSTLTIQRTQQEDSAVYLCASSLSLAGTGEQYFGPGTRLTVT.

This clone showed up just once. The chain couples TRBV27 to TRBJ1-6, with D unresolved. CDR3 length: 16 residues. CDR1 and CDR2 (germline): MNHEY, SMNVEV (reference sequence). V lost 1 base and J 10 bases, leaving 17 bases between the germline ends. DNA for the CDR3: TGTGCCAGCAGTTTATTAGGCTTGAGGGTATCGTCACCCCTCCACTTT. Amino acid sequence: CASSLLGLRVSSPLHF.

The gene calls are TRBV4-2 and TRBJ2-1, with 14 bases aligning to TRBD2. From germline, CDR1 is LGHNA and CDR2 YNFKEQ. The CDR3 totals 21 residues. V lost 1 base and J lost 1; bases outside the gene matches: 12. For the CDR3, the DNA is TGTGCCAGCAGCCAAGCCCCGGGACTAGCGGGGGATAGTGGTTCCTACAATGAGCAGTTCTTC. Translated, it gives CASSQAPGLAGDSGSYNEQFF.

This clone was picked up one time. J is TRBJ2-5 and V is TRBV6-5; possibly TRBD2 for D (6 bases). This CDR3 comprises 16 residues. Per germline, CDR1 MNHEY and CDR2 SVGAGI. V was clipped by 0 bases and J by 2 bases, with 13 bases between them. In DNA form, the CDR3 reads TGTGCCAGCAGTTACTCTTTTACGGGGGAACAAGAGACCCAGTACTTC. Its translation: CASSYSFTGEQETQYF.

The chain carries TRBV5-1 and TRBJ2-2, with D unresolved. The CDR3 consists of 14 residues. From germline, CDR1 is SGHRS and CDR2 YFSETQ. The ends were cut back, 3 bases at V and 6 bases at J, with 12 bases in the middle. The CDR3 sequence is CASSSEWVAGELFF. The CDR3 nucleotides read TGCGCCAGCAGCTCGGAGTGGGTGGCCGGGGAGCTGTTTTTT.

J is TRBJ1-1 and V is TRBV5-4, with D perhaps TRBD1 (6 bases). Per the germline V gene, CDR1 is SGHNT and CDR2 is YYREEE (reference sequence). Trimming shortened V by 4 bases and J by 2 bases, and 12 bases separated the two germline ends. The length of the CDR3 is 14 residues. CDR3 DNA: TGTGCCAGCAGCGATACAGGGACCAACACTGAAGCTTTCTTT. Its protein is CASSDTGTNTEAFF.

The V and J genes are TRBV5-1 and TRBJ2-2; D is undetermined. This CDR3 region has 14 residues. V gave up 5 bases and J gave up 1 base, with 9 bases separating them. The germline V gene has CDR1 SGHRS and CDR2 YFSETQ. DNA of the CDR3: TGCGCCAGCAGTTTCCTAGAGAACACCGGGGAGCTGTTTTTT. The encoded protein is CASSFLENTGELFF. The complete variable domain, with remaining parts taken from reference TRBV5-1 and TRBJ2-2, reads KAGVTQTPRYLIKTRGQQVTLSCSPISGHRSVSWYQQTPGQGLQFLFEYFSETQRNKGNFPGRFSGRQFSNSRSEMNVSTLELGDSALYLCASSFLENTGELFFGEGSRLTVL.

This chain connects TRBV5-4 to TRBJ2-7; possibly TRBD1 for D (6 bases). Germline assignment: CDR1 SGHNT and CDR2 YYREEE (reference sequence). The CDR3 length is 16 residues. V gave up 4 bases and J gave up 3 bases, with 20 bases separating them. The CDR3 is CASSPQQGSPVYEQYF. The CDR3 region has the DNA TGTGCCAGCAGCCCTCAGCAGGGGTCACCCGTCTACGAGCAGTACTTC.